What follows are 29 T cell receptor beta chains derived from one specimen sequenced in a study of blood T cells in healthy people across ages. The second PCR ran about 6 to 11 cycles with a sample-barcoded 5' primer and J-beta primers. TCRdb re-analysed the 5' RACE reads in MiXCR, keeping a single row per CDR3 protein. The table records about a million distinct CDR3 sequences, roughly half of them present only once. Sequenced input: blood. The receptors here all came from a woman aged 55 to 70 in good health.

The rearrangement uses TRBV10-2 and TRBJ2-5; TRBD2 matches 12 bases. CDR3 size: 16 residues. V shed 6 bases and J 5 bases; nucleotides not matched to a gene: 10. The V gene's germline CDR1 is WSHSY and CDR2 SAAADI. CDR3 nucleotides: TGCGCCAGCAGAACAGGGACTAGCGGGCCCCGGGAGACCCAGTACTTC. Encoded protein: CASRTGTSGPRETQYF.

The rearrangement joins TRBV3-1 to TRBJ2-1; TRBD1 aligns across 9 bases. CDR1 and CDR2 (germline): LGHDT, YNNKEL (reference sequence). With V trimmed by 6 bases and J by 7 bases, 13 bases remained unmatched. The length of the CDR3 is 16 residues. Here the CDR3 reads CASSPTGTGRFNEQFF. DNA of the CDR3: TGTGCCAGCAGTCCTACCGGGACAGGGCGTTTTAATGAGCAGTTCTTC.

This chain connects TRBV24-1 to TRBJ2-3; a possible D gene is TRBD1 (5 bases). V lost 9 bases to trimming and J lost 2 bases, with 14 bases between them. Germline V CDR1 and CDR2: KGHDR, SFDVKD. This CDR3 has 14 amino acids. CDR3 in amino acids: CATGTGETTDTQYF. The CDR3 DNA reads as TGTGCCACCGGAACAGGAGAAACCACAGATACGCAGTATTTT.

The gene calls are TRBV6-5 and TRBJ2-7; D perhaps matches TRBD2 (5 bases). CDR1 is MNHEY and CDR2 is SVGAGI in the germline V gene. The ends were cut back, 7 bases at V and 5 bases at J, with 18 bases in the middle. This CDR3 spans 14 amino acids. In DNA, the CDR3 is TGTGCCAGCACCGACCCTAACGGGATCAACGAGCAGTACTTC. Amino acids: CASTDPNGINEQYF.

This chain uses TRBV24-1 with TRBJ2-1; no clear D gene. The germline gives CDR1 KGHDR, CDR2 SFDVKD. The CDR3 loop spans 14 amino acids. Trimming removed 5 bases at V and 0 bases at J, with 7 bases between. The CDR3 DNA follows: TGTGCCACCAGTGCTCATAGCTCCTACAATGAGCAGTTCTTC. This encodes CATSAHSSYNEQFF.

This clonotype occurred a few times. V and J are TRBV20-1 and TRBJ2-6; D may be TRBD1 (5 bases). The V end lost 4 bases, the J end lost 1 base, and 8 bases lay between the germline ends. CDR1 is DFQATT and CDR2 is SNEGSKA in the germline V gene (reference sequence). The CDR3 consists of 14 residues. The CDR3 region is CSATTGSGANVLTF. The CDR3 bases are TGCAGTGCTACCACAGGTTCTGGGGCCAACGTCCTGACTTTC.

The chain is built from TRBV20-1 and TRBJ2-2; D might be TRBD1 (6 bases). Germline CDR1 reads DFQATT; CDR2 reads SNEGSKA (reference sequence). The V gene lost 4 bases and the J gene lost 0 bases, with 15 bases spanning the gap. The CDR3 totals 16 residues. The CDR3 reads CSATPLGTTNTGELFF. CDR3 nucleotides: TGCAGTGCTACCCCTTTGGGGACAACGAACACCGGGGAGCTGTTTTTT.

As DNA, the CDR3 is TGTGCCAGCAGAATAAATTTAAGGACAGGGATCTCCTACGAGCAGTACTTC. Amino acid sequence: CASRINLRTGISYEQYF. The V gene is TRBV6-2 or TRBV6-3, the J gene TRBJ2-7, with TRBD1 matching over 8 bases. The CDR3 consists of 17 residues. After removal of 6 bases from V and 0 bases from J, the junction contained 13 bases not matched to a gene. Germline V gene data show CDR1 as MNHEY and CDR2 as SVGEGT.

The genes are TRBV6-5 and TRBJ2-4; D is possibly TRBD1 or TRBD2 (6 bases each). V was trimmed by 7 bases and J by 13 bases, leaving 23 bases between them. Per the germline V gene, CDR1 is MNHEY and CDR2 is SVGAGI. The CDR3 sequence is 14 residues long. The CDR3 region is CASTGGGSIGEQYF. CDR3 in DNA: TGTGCCAGCACCGGAGGGGGGTCTATTGGGGAGCAGTACTTC.

This chain joins TRBV29-1 and TRBJ2-7, with 7 nucleotides matching TRBD2. CDR1 SQVTM and CDR2 ANQGSEA come from the germline V gene. CDR3 length equals 17 residues. V shed 4 bases and J 2 bases; nucleotides not matched to a gene: 17. CDR3 nucleotide sequence: TGCAGCGTTGGGTGGGGGTCTAGCGGAGCAACCACCTACGAGCAGTACTTC. This translates into CSVGWGSSGATTYEQYF.

In regard to this clonotype: The junction and the germline gene differ at one end; a read error may be behind it. The rearrangement joins TRBV4-3 to TRBJ2-1; a possible D gene is TRBD2 (5 bases). The J call is uncertain, as TRBJ2-7 better fits the DNA end. The CDR3 has 12 residues. From germline, CDR1 is LGHNA and CDR2 YSLEER. CDR3 in amino acids: CVSSHRGSEQYF. The CDR3 DNA is TGCGTCAGCAGCCACCGAGGGTCCGAGCAGTACTTC.

The chain is built from TRBV7-2 and TRBJ2-5; unclear D gene. The V end was cut by 5 bases, the J end by 7 bases, with 11 bases between. CDR3 size: 12 residues. Germline CDR1 and CDR2: SGHTA and FQGNSA. For the CDR3, the DNA is TGTGCCAGCAGCCCTGGTCCGGGGACCCAGTACTTC. This encodes CASSPGPGTQYF. Drawing the rest from reference TRBV7-2 and TRBJ2-5, the complete variable domain is GAGVSQSPSNKVTEKGKDVELRCDPISGHTALYWYRQSLGQGLEFLIYFQGNSAPDKSGLPSDRFSAERTGGSVSTLTIQRTQQEDSAVYLCASSPGPGTQYFGPGTRLLVL.

This clonotype was seen a handful of times. CDR3 DNA sequence: TGTGCCAGCAGCTTAGGGACTAGCGCCGATACGCAGTATTTT. Translation: CASSLGTSADTQYF. This chain joins TRBV7-9 and TRBJ2-3; 9 bases are a match to TRBD2. This CDR3 is 14 amino acids long. The ends lost 1 base at V and 6 bases at J; junction bases unmatched: 2. The germline gives CDR1 SEHNR, CDR2 FQNEAQ (reference sequence).

This clonotype was seen ten or more times. The chain employs TRBV6-2 or TRBV6-3 and TRBJ2-3, with D possibly matching TRBD2 (6 bases). The length of the CDR3 is 19 residues. Germline loops: CDR1 MNHEY, CDR2 SVGEGT. V was pared by 4 bases and J by 0 bases, with 23 bases between. The CDR3 DNA reads TGTGCCAGCAGTTCGAGATTGGAAAGCGGGTTTCTTAGCACAGATACGCAGTATTTT. Its translation: CASSSRLESGFLSTDTQYF.

This chain uses TRBV12-3 or TRBV12-4 with TRBJ2-5; possible D gene TRBD2, 6 bases. The CDR3 is 12 amino acids. Trimming left V 6 bases short and J 5 bases short, with 10 bases between. The CDR3 region is CASSVAEETQYF. The CDR3, as DNA: TGTGCCAGCAGCGTAGCGGAGGAGACCCAGTACTTC.

V is TRBV6-2 or TRBV6-3 and J is TRBJ2-5; TRBD2 aligns across 9 bases. Germline assignment: CDR1 MNHEY and CDR2 SVGEGT. J was trimmed by 0 bases and V by 6 bases; bases with no gene match: 11. CDR3 length: 17 amino acids. This CDR3 reads CASSRRSLAGYQETQYF. DNA of the CDR3: TGTGCCAGCAGCCGAAGATCGCTAGCGGGATACCAAGAGACCCAGTACTTC.

This chain uses TRBV3-1 with TRBJ2-5; the D is unclear. Germline lookup yields CDR1 LGHDT and CDR2 YNNKEL (reference sequence). Between the trimmed V and J ends, which lost 4 bases and 5 bases, there was a span of 20 bases. The CDR3 covers 16 residues. The CDR3 loop reads CASSPWSGVGGETQYF. The CDR3 coding sequence is TGTGCCAGCAGCCCCTGGTCGGGTGTGGGTGGGGAGACCCAGTACTTC.

This chain joins TRBV4-2 and TRBJ2-7, with D hard to call. V was pared by 4 bases and J by 2 bases, with 9 bases between. This CDR3 contains 13 residues. Per the germline V gene, CDR1 is LGHNA and CDR2 is YNFKEQ. The CDR3, as DNA: TGTGCCAGCAGCCCGGCAGCGACCTACGAGCAGTACTTC. This sequence encodes CASSPAATYEQYF.

V gene TRBV28 combines with J gene TRBJ2-5, with 9 bases fitting TRBD2. V lost 4 bases and J lost 2; bases outside the gene matches: 5. The CDR3 sequence is 15 residues long. In germline, CDR1 is MDHEN, CDR2 SYDVKM. CDR3 DNA: TGTGCCAGCAGTTCGTTCGCGGGAGGGCAAGAGACCCAGTACTTC. This gives the protein CASSSFAGGQETQYF.

J is TRBJ2-5 and V is TRBV7-7, with TRBD1 matching 10 bases. Germline V gene sequence: CDR1 SSHAT, CDR2 FNYEAQ (reference sequence). Trimming removed 1 base from V and 4 bases from J; junction bases left unmatched: 6. The CDR3 has 16 amino acids. For the CDR3, the DNA is TGTGCCAGCAGCTTAGGGGTTCGGGACAGGGGAGAGACCCAGTACTTC. It encodes CASSLGVRDRGETQYF. Based on the CDR3 plus reference TRBV7-7 and TRBJ2-5, the full variable domain is GAGVSQSPRYKVTKRGQDVTLRCDPISSHATLYWYQQALGQGPEFLTYFNYEAQPDKSGLPSDRFSAERPEGSISTLTIQRTEQRDSAMYRCASSLGVRDRGETQYFGPGTRLLVL.

This clonotype was seen just once. Its ends do not fully match the called genes, so a read error is possible. This chain links TRBV7-9 with TRBJ2-1; 9 nucleotides agree with TRBD2. CDR3 length: 15 amino acids. The V gene's germline CDR1 is SEHNR and CDR2 FQNEAQ (reference sequence). The CDR3 DNA follows: TGTGCCTGCAGCTTAGTTGTCCTAGCGGGAAATGAGCAGTTCTTC. Amino acids: CACSLVVLAGNEQFF.

The rearrangement uses TRBV14 and TRBJ1-6, with 9 bases that match TRBD1. Germline CDR1 and CDR2: SGHDN and FVKESK. Trimming removed 5 bases from V and 11 bases from J; junction bases left unmatched: 7. The CDR3 has 14 amino acids. The CDR3 nucleotides read TGTGCCAGCAGCGCCGGGACAGGGTGGGCACCCCTCCACTTT. Protein sequence: CASSAGTGWAPLHF.

The genes are TRBV24-1 and TRBJ2-3, with D maybe TRBD2 (6 bases). Between the trimmed V and J ends, which lost 12 bases and 4 bases, there was a span of 25 bases. This CDR3 spans 16 amino acids. Germline loops: CDR1 KGHDR, CDR2 SFDVKD. CDR3 nucleotide sequence: TGTGCCGGTGGGGGTAGCGGCCGAGAGGGGCCAGATACGCAGTATTTT. Protein sequence: CAGGGSGREGPDTQYF.

This chain joins TRBV25-1 and TRBJ2-1, with TRBD1 as a possible D gene (6 bases). The CDR3 length is 19 residues. The V and J ends lost 4 bases and 0 bases respectively, with 22 bases between them. Germline-derived CDR1 and CDR2 are MGHDK and SYGVNS. CDR3 loop: CASSGGQSRRPSSYNEQFF. The CDR3, as DNA: TGTGCCAGCAGTGGAGGACAGTCCCGACGTCCGAGCTCCTACAATGAGCAGTTCTTC.

The chain has TRBV28 and TRBJ2-7, with TRBD1 matching 9 bases. CDR1 and CDR2 from the germline V gene are MDHEN and SYDVKM. V gave up 5 bases and J gave up 1 base; unmatched junction bases: 9. The CDR3 runs to 16 residues. The CDR3 DNA reads as TGTGCCAGCAGTGGCCAGACAGGGGGGAGGTCCTACGAGCAGTACTTC. Encoded protein: CASSGQTGGRSYEQYF.

The chain has TRBV20-1 and TRBJ2-1; TRBD2 agrees at 14 bases. The V segment lost 6 bases and the J segment 6 bases; nucleotides outside the gene matches: 7. Germline V gene sequence: CDR1 DFQATT, CDR2 SNEGSKA (reference sequence). The CDR3 contains 15 residues. The CDR3 loop reads CSAPQGTSGGNEQFF. The CDR3 DNA follows: TGCAGTGCCCCACAGGGGACTAGCGGGGGCAATGAGCAGTTCTTC.

This chain connects TRBV3-1 to TRBJ2-3, with D possibly TRBD2 on 5 matching bases. Per germline, CDR1 LGHDT and CDR2 YNNKEL (reference sequence). The CDR3 has 13 residues. V lost 5 bases to trimming and J lost 9 bases, with 15 bases between them. CDR3 nucleotide sequence: TGTGCCAGCAGCAAAAACCGGGGTAGAACGCAGTATTTT. Translation gives CASSKNRGRTQYF.

The rearrangement links TRBV10-1 to TRBJ2-7; tentatively, D is TRBD1 (5 bases). This CDR3 has 13 amino acids. CDR1 is WNHNN and CDR2 is SYGVQD in the germline V gene (reference sequence). Between the trimmed V and J ends, which lost 4 bases and 5 bases, there was a span of 12 bases. CDR3 residues: CASSVGSRDEQYF. CDR3 nucleotides: TGCGCCAGCAGTGTAGGTAGCAGGGACGAGCAGTACTTC.

This clonotype was counted between two and nine times. The chain couples TRBV20-1 to TRBJ2-1, with 10 bases that match TRBD2. V lost 6 bases, J lost 4 bases, and 6 bases stayed unmatched. This CDR3 has 14 residues. Germline-derived CDR1 and CDR2 are DFQATT and SNEGSKA (reference sequence). The CDR3 sequence is CSATSGRAYNEQFF. The CDR3 nucleotides are TGCAGTGCAACGAGCGGGAGGGCATACAATGAGCAGTTCTTC.